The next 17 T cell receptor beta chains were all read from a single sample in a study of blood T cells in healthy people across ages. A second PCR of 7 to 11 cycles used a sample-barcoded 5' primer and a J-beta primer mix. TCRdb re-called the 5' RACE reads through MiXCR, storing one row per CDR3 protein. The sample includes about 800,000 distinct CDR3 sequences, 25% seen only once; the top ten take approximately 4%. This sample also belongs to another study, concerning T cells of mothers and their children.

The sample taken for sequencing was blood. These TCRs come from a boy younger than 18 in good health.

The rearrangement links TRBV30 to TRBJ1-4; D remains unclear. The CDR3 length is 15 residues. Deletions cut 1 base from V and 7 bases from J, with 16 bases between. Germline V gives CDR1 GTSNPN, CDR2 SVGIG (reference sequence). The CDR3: CAWSDSVLMGEKLFF. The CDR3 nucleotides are TGTGCCTGGAGTGATTCCGTACTCATGGGTGAAAAACTGTTTTTT.

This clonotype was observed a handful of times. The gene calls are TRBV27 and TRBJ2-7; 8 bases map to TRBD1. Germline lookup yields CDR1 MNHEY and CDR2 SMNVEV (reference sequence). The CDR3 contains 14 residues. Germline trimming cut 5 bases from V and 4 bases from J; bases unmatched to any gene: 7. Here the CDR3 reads CASSKQGDVYEQYF. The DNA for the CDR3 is TGTGCCAGCAGTAAACAGGGGGACGTTTACGAGCAGTACTTC.

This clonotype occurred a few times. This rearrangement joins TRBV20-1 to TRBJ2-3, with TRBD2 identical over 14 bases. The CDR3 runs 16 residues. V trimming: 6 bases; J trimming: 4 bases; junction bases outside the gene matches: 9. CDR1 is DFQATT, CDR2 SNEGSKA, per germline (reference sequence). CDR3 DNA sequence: TGCAGTGCAAAGGGACTAGCGGGAGCTTGGGCAGATACGCAGTATTTT. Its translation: CSAKGLAGAWADTQYF.

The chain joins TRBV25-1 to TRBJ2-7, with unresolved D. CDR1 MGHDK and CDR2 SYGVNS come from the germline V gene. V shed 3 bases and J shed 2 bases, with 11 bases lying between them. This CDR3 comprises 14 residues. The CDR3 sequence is CASSDTFSPYEQYF. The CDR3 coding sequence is TGTGCCAGCAGTGACACCTTTTCACCCTACGAGCAGTACTTC.

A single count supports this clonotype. CDR3 protein: CASSPIKGKGNQPQHF. The CDR3 region has the DNA TGTGCCAGTAGCCCCATAAAAGGTAAGGGCAATCAGCCCCAGCATTTT. The genes are TRBV19 and TRBJ1-5; D is unresolved. Trimming removed 6 bases from V and 2 bases from J, with 17 bases in between. This CDR3 contains 16 residues. The germline V gene has CDR1 LNHDA and CDR2 SQIVND (reference sequence).

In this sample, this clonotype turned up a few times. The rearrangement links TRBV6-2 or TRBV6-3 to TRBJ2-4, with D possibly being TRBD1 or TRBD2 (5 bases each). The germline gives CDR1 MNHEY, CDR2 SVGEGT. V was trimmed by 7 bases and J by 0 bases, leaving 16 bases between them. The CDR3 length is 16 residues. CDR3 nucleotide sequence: TGTGCCAGCAACCACCCTGGGGGAATAGCCAAAAACATTCAGTACTTC. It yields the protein CASNHPGGIAKNIQYF.

The chain's CDR3 is CASSQVREVRWTEAFF. The DNA of the CDR3 is TGCGCCAGCAGCCAAGTGAGGGAGGTAAGATGGACTGAAGCTTTCTTT. J is TRBJ1-1 and V is TRBV4-1; no definite D call. The V end lost 1 base, the J end lost 5 bases, and 17 bases lay between the germline ends. The CDR3 is 16 amino acids. CDR1 and CDR2 (germline): MGHRA, YSYEKL.

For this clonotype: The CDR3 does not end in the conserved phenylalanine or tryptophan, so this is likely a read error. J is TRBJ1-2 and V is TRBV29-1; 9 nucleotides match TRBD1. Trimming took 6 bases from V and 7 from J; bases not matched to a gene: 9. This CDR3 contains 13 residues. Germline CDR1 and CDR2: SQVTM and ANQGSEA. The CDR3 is CSVIRDRESGYTL. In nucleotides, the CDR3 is TGCAGCGTGATCCGGGACAGGGAGAGTGGCTACACCCTC.

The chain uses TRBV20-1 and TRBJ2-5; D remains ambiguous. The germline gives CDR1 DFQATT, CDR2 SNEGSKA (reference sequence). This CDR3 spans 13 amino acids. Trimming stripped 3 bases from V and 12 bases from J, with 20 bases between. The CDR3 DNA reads TGCAGTGCTAGCCGCCAAGATCAAGGTTGGAAGTACTTC. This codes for CSASRQDQGWKYF.

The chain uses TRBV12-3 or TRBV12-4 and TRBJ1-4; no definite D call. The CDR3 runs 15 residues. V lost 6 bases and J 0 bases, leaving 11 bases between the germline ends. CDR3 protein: CASSPHKATNEKLFF. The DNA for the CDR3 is TGTGCCAGCAGCCCCCACAAAGCAACTAATGAAAAACTGTTTTTT.

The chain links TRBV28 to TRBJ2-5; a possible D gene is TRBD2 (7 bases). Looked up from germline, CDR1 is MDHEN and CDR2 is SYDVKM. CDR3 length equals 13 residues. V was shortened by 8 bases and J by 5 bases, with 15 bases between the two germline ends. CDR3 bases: TGTGCCAGCCGCCGGGGGGCGGGTGAGACCCAGTACTTC. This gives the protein CASRRGAGETQYF. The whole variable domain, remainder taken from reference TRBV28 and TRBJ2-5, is DVKVTQSSRYLVKRTGEKVFLECVQDMDHENMFWYRQDPGLGLRLIYFSYDVKMKEKGDIPEGYSVSREKKERFSLILESASTNQTSMYLCASRRGAGETQYFGPGTRLLVL.

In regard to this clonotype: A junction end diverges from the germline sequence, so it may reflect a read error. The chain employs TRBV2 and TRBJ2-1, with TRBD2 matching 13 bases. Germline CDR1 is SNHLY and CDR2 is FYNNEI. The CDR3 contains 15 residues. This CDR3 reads CASREGTSGANEQFF. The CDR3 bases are TGTGCCAGCAGGGAAGGGACTAGCGGGGCCAATGAGCAGTTCTTC.

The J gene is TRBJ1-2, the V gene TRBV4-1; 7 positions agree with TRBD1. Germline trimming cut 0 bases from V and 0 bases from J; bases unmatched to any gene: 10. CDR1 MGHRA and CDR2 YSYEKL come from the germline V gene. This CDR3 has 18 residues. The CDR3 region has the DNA TGCGCCAGCAGCCAAGAAGCCCTTCGGGGACAGCCTAACTATGGCTACACCTTC. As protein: CASSQEALRGQPNYGYTF.

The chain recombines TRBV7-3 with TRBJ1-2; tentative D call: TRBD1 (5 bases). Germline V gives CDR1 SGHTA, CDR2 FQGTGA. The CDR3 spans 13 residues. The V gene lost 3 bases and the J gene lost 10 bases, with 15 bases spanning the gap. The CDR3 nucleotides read TGTGCCAGCAGCTTCGGGGGGGAAGTGGACTACACCTTC. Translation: CASSFGGEVDYTF.

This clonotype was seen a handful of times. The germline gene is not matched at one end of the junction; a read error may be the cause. CDR3 amino acids: CSGRGGPSYERYF. For the CDR3, the DNA is TGCAGCGGACGGGGTGGTCCATCCTACGAGCGGTACTTC. This chain links TRBV29-1 with TRBJ2-7; tentatively, D is TRBD2 (5 bases). Germline V CDR1 and CDR2: SQVTM, ANQGSEA. The CDR3 sequence is 13 residues long.

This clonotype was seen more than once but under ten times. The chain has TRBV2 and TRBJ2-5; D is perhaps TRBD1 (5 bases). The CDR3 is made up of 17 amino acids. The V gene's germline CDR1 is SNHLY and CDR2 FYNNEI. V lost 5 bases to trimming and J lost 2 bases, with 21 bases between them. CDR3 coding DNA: TGTGCCAGCAGTTCCAGTAACTCACCTAGGGGTCAAGAGACCCAGTACTTC. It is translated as CASSSSNSPRGQETQYF.

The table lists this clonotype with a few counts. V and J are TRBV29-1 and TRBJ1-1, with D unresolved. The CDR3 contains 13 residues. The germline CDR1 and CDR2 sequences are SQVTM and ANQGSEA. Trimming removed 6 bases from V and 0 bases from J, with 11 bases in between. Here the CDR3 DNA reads TGCAGCGTACTGACACAATTGAACACTGAAGCTTTCTTT. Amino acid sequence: CSVLTQLNTEAFF.